These T cell receptor beta chains were read from a single sample in a study of cytomegalovirus exposure and HLA in healthy donors. Data came from immunoSEQ multiplex PCR; TCRdb stores just in-frame clones and leaves some out. The listing contains about 210,000 clones. The specimen was PBMCs. These receptors all come from a woman aged 25 to 39 in good health and CMV-seropositive. The CDR3 runs from the conserved cysteine through the conserved F or W. A D gene is named only where the DNA matches it firmly.

d_call | j_call | v_call | cdr3_nt | cdr3_aa
- | TRBJ2-7 | TRBV7-2 | TGTGCCAGCAGCTTAGAAGGTGGGAGAGCTCGAGCTGGCGAGCAGTACTTC | CASSLEGGRARAGEQYF
TRBD2 | TRBJ2-5 | TRBV9 | TGTGCCAGCAGCATTAATGGACTAGCGGGACGGGAGACCCAGTACTTC | CASSINGLAGRETQYF
- | TRBJ1-2 | TRBV7-2 | TGTGCCAGCAGCGCAACAACAGCCCGAAACTATGGCTACACCTTC | CASSATTARNYGYTF
- | TRBJ2-1 | TRBV7-9 | TGTGCCAGCAGCTTAGTCTCTATGGGAGAAGGGCATGAGCAGTTCTTC | CASSLVSMGEGHEQFF
- | TRBJ2-2 | TRBV15 | TGTGCCACCAGCAGAGACGGCACCGGGGAGCTGTTTTTT | CATSRDGTGELFF
TRBD2 | TRBJ2-1 | TRBV13 | TGTGCCAGCAGCCCCGCCGGGACTAGCGGGGTAAATGAGCAGTTCTTC | CASSPAGTSGVNEQFF
TRBD2 | TRBJ2-7 | TRBV5-1 | TGCGCCAGCAGCTTGCCTAGCGGGAGCGGGCCCTACGAGCAGTACTTC | CASSLPSGSGPYEQYF
- | TRBJ2-5 | TRBV4-1 | TGCGCCAGCAGCCCTCAAGTAGGGGTGCGAGAGACCCAGTACTTC | CASSPQVGVRETQYF
- | TRBJ2-2 | TRBV7-8 | TGTGCCAGCAGCCATACAGGCCAAAAGGGAACCGGGGAGCTGTTTTTT | CASSHTGQKGTGELFF
- | TRBJ1-5 | TRBV28 | TGTGCCAGCAGTTTAAATCCCCGGGACATATATATCTCGAGCCAGCCCCAGCATTTT | CASSLNPRDIYISSQPQHF
- | TRBJ2-3 | TRBV4-1 | TGCGCCAGCAGCCAAATCTCGGCGGGAGATACGCAGTATTTT | CASSQISAGDTQYF
- | TRBJ1-5 | TRBV5-8 | TGTGCCAGCAGATATAAAGACAGCCGCAATCAGCCCCAGCATTTT | CASRYKDSRNQPQHF
- | TRBJ2-7 | TRBV5-1 | TGCGCCAGCAGCTTGGCCTCTGGCAGATCCTACGAGCAGTACTTC | CASSLASGRSYEQYF
TRBD2 | TRBJ2-3 | TRBV29-1 | TGCAGCGTCCTTAGCGGGAGAGACTGGGAAGATACGCAGTATTTT | CSVLSGRDWEDTQYF
TRBD2 | TRBJ2-1 | TRBV9 | TGTGCCAGCAGCGTGACGGGGGGGAAATACAATGAGCAGTTCTTC | CASSVTGGKYNEQFF
- | TRBJ1-1 | TRBV21-1 | TGTGCCAGCAGCAATCTACAGGGGGGGACTGAAGCTTTCTTT | CASSNLQGGTEAFF